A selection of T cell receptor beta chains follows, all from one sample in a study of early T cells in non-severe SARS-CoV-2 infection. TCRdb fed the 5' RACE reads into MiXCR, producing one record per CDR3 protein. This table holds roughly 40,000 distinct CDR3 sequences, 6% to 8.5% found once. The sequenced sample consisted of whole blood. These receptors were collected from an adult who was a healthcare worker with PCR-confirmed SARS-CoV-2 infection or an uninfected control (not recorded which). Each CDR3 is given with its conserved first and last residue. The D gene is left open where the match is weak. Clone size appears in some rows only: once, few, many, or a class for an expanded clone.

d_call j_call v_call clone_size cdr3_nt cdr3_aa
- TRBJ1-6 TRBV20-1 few TGCAGTGCTAGAGATCTAAGGGCCCCCTATAATTCACCCCTCCACTTT CSARDLRAPYNSPLHF
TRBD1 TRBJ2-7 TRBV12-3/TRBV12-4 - TGTGCCAGCAGTTCTACAGGGGGTGGATACGAGCAGTACTTC CASSSTGGGYEQYF
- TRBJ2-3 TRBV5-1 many TGCGCCAGCAGTTGGGGGATCAGCACAGATACGCAGTATTTT CASSWGISTDTQYF
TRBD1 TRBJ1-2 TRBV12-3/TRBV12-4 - TGTGCCAGCACCTCGTCGACAGGGTGGTATGGCTACACCTTC CASTSSTGWYGYTF
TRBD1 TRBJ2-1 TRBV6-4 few TGTGCCAGCAGTGAAAAAGGGACAGGGTACGATGAGCAGTTCTTC CASSEKGTGYDEQFF
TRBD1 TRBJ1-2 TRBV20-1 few TGCAGTGCTAAGAAACAGGGGACGGACTATGGCTACACCTTC CSAKKQGTDYGYTF
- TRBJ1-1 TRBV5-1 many TGCGCCAGCAGCCCCCGCCCAGGCACTGAAGCTTTCTTT CASSPRPGTEAFF
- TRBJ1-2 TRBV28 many TGTGCCAGCAGCACCGGGGGGAGATGGGGAGGTGGCTACACCTTC CASSTGGRWGGGYTF
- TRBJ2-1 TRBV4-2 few TGTGCCAGCAGCCAAGTGGCGGGGGCTACTCTTGAGCAGTTCTTC CASSQVAGATLEQFF
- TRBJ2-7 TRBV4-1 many TGCGCCAGCAGCCAAGTAAAAGGACTTACAGTCTCCTACGAGCAGTACTTC CASSQVKGLTVSYEQYF
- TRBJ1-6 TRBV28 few TGTGCCAGCAGATACTCCTATAATTCACCCCTCCACTTT CASRYSYNSPLHF
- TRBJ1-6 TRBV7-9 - TGTGCCAGCAGCTTAGGCAGGGAACCCCTCCACTTT CASSLGREPLHF
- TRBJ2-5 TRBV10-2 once TGCGCCAGCAGTGAGTTCGGACCGGGCGGAGAGACCCGGTACTTC CASSEFGPGGETRYF
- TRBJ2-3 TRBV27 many TGTGCCAGCAGCCACCCTACAGATACGCAGTATTTT CASSHPTDTQYF
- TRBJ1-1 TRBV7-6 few TGTGCCAGCAGCCGCAGGCTATATGAAACTGAAGCTTTCTTT CASSRRLYETEAFF
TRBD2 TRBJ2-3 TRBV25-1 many TGTGCCAGCAGTCTAGGACTAGCGGGAGACACAGATACGCAGTATTTT CASSLGLAGDTDTQYF
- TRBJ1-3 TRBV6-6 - TGTGCCAGCGAATACAGGGCATTCTCTGGAAACACCATATATTTT CASEYRAFSGNTIYF
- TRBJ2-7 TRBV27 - TGTGCCAGCAGTTTAAACGCAGGGAGCTCCTACGAGCAGTACTTC CASSLNAGSSYEQYF
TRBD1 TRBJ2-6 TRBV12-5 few TGTGCTAGCGGGACAGGAGAACTTGGGGCCAACGTCCTGACTTTC CASGTGELGANVLTF
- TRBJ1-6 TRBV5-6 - TGTGCCAGCAGCCTAGGGGATGGGAATTCACCCCTCCACTTT CASSLGDGNSPLHF
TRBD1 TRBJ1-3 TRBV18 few TGTGCCAGCTCACTCCCCGGGACAGTCTCTGGAAACACCATATATTTT CASSLPGTVSGNTIYF
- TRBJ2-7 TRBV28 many TGTGCCAGCCAGTGGGCTTACGAGCAGTACTTC CASQWAYEQYF
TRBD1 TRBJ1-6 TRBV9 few TGTGCCAGCAGCACGACAGGGTTAAGTTCACCCCTCCACTTT CASSTTGLSSPLHF
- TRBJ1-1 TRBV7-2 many TGTGCCAGCAGCTTGGACAGGAACACTGAAGCTTTCTTT CASSLDRNTEAFF
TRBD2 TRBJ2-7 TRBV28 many TGTGCCGTTGGGACTAGCGGACCCTACGAGCAGTACTTC CAVGTSGPYEQYF
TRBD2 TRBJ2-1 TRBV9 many TGTGCCAGCAGCGTAGTTGGCGGGGGGGCCCACAATGAGCAGTTCTTC CASSVVGGGAHNEQFF
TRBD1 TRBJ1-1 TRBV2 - TGTGCCAGCAGTGAGGGACAGGTACCTCCGATGAACACTGAAGCTTTCTTT CASSEGQVPPMNTEAFF
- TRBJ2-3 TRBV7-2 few TGTGCCAGCAGCTTAGGACCGAAAGATACGCAGTATTTT CASSLGPKDTQYF
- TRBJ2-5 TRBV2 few TGTGCCAGCACTTCCCTGACAGGGAGGGGAGAGACCCAGTACTTC CASTSLTGRGETQYF
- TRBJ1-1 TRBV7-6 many TGTGCCAGCAGCTTAGTTCAGGGCACCGACACTGAAGCTTTCTTT CASSLVQGTDTEAFF
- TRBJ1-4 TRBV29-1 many TGCAGCGTTGAATTAGGGTTGGGCGAAAAACTGTTTTTT CSVELGLGEKLFF
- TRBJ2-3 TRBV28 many TGTGCCAGCAGTTTGGAAAGACGGGATTTT CASSLERRDF
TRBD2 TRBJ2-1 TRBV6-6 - TGTGCCAGCAGTTACTCCCCGGGACTAGCGGCTTACAATGAGCAGTTCTTC CASSYSPGLAAYNEQFF
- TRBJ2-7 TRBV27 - TGTGCCAGCAGGGGGGGCTACGAGCAGTACTTC CASRGGYEQYF
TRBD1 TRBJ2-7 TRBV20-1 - TGCAGTGCTAGGCCCCTCGGGACAGTTCCCTACGAGCAGTACTTC CSARPLGTVPYEQYF
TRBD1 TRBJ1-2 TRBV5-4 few TGTGCCAGCAGCTTTGACAGGGGAGGCTACACCTTC CASSFDRGGYTF
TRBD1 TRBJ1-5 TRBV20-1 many TGCAGTGCATCGACAGGGCCGGGGCAGCCCCAGCATTTT CSASTGPGQPQHF
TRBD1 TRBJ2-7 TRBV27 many TGTGCCAGCAGTTTGAACAGGGGGAACGAGCAGTACTTC CASSLNRGNEQYF
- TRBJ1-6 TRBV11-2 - TGTGCCAGCAGCTTAATAGGGGCCGATTCACCCCTCCACTTT CASSLIGADSPLHF
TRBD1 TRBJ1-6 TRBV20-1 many TGCAGTGCTAGACCCAGACAGGGTCTAAGTAATTCACCCCTCCACTTT CSARPRQGLSNSPLHF
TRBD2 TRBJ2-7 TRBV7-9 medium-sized TGTGCCAGCAGCCCCCCCAGCGGGGATTACGAGCAGTACTTC CASSPPSGDYEQYF
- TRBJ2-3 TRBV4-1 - TGCGCCAGCAGCCAAGGTGGCCTCACAGATACGCAGTATTTT CASSQGGLTDTQYF
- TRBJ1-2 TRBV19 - TGTGCCAGTAGTCCACCCGGGGTACATGGCTACACCTTC CASSPPGVHGYTF
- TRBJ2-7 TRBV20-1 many TGCAGTGCTAGAGCCGCTAGCTACGAGCAGTACTTC CSARAASYEQYF
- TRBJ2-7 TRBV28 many TGTGCCAGCAGCCCCTTTCTGGGGGTCTACGAGCAGTACTTC CASSPFLGVYEQYF
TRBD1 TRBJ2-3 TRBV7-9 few TGTGCCAGCAGCTCCGGGGCAGGGGGAACAGATACGCAGTATTTT CASSSGAGGTDTQYF
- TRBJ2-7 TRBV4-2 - TGTGCCAGCAGCGCCACTGGGGCTCCCTCCCACGAGCAGTACTTC CASSATGAPSHEQYF